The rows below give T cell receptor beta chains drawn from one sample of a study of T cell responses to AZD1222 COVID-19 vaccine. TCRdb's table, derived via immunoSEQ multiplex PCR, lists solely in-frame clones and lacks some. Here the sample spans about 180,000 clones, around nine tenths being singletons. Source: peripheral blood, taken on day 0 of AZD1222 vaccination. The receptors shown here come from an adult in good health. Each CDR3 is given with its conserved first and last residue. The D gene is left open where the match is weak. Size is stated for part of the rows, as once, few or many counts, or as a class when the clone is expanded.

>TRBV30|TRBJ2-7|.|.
CAWTPLGSSSYEQYF
TGTGCCTGGACTCCCTTAGGGTCCTCCTCCTACGAGCAGTACTTC
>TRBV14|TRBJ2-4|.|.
CASSQEKVGMAIQYF
TGTGCCAGCAGCCAAGAGAAAGTAGGGATGGCCATTCAGTACTTC
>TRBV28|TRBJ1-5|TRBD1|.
CASSWGQYSNQPQHF
TGTGCCAGCAGTTGGGGACAGTATAGCAATCAGCCCCAGCATTTT
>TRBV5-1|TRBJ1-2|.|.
CASSPLGGPDGYTF
TGCGCCAGCAGCCCCCTCGGCGGCCCGGATGGCTACACCTTC
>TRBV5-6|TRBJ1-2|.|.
CASSSDSFYGYTF
TGTGCCAGCAGTTCAGACAGCTTCTATGGCTACACCTTC
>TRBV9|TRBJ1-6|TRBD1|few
CASSLGTARRGNSPLHF
TGTGCCAGCAGCCTCGGGACAGCGCGGAGAGGGAATTCACCCCTCCACTTT
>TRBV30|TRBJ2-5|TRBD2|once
CAWSVGLAGVLETQYF
TGTGCCTGGAGTGTGGGACTAGCGGGGGTTTTGGAGACCCAGTACTTC
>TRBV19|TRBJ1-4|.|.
CASTWTVNEKLFF
TGTGCCAGTACTTGGACGGTCAATGAAAAACTGTTTTTT
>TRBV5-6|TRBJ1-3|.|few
CASSRPASGNTIYF
TGTGCCAGCAGCCGTCCCGCCTCTGGAAACACCATATATTTT
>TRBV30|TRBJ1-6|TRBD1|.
CAQGQGRNSPLHF
TGTGCCCAGGGACAGGGTAGAAATTCACCCCTCCACTTT
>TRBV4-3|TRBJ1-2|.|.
CASSQGVGGGYTF
TGCGCCAGCAGCCAAGGGGTGGGAGGTGGCTACACCTTC
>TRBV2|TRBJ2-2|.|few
CASSERTGRELFF
TGTGCCAGCAGTGAAAGGACGGGGCGGGAGCTGTTTTTT
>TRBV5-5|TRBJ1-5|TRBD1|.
CASSLHQGAKNQPQHF
TGTGCCAGCAGCTTACACCAGGGGGCTAAAAATCAGCCCCAGCATTTT
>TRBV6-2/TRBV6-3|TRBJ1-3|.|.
CASSYAGPASGNTIYF
TGTGCCAGCAGTTACGCTGGGCCGGCCTCTGGAAACACCATATATTTT
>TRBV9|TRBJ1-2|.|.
CASSVEAGHLGGYTF
TGTGCCAGCAGCGTAGAGGCAGGGCACTTAGGGGGCTACACCTTC
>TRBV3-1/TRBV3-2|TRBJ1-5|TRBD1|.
CASSQGQINQPQHF
TGTGCCAGCAGCCAGGGACAGATCAATCAGCCCCAGCATTTT
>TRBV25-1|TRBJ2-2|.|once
CASSVSVGNTGELFF
TGTGCCAGCAGTGTTAGTGTCGGGAACACCGGGGAGCTGTTTTTT
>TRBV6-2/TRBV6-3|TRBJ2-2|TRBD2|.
CASSRTSGNTGELFF
TGTGCCAGCAGCCGGACTAGCGGTAACACCGGGGAGCTGTTTTTT
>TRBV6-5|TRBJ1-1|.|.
CASRSGYRTHTEAFF
TGTGCCAGCAGGTCGGGGTATCGAACCCACACTGAAGCTTTCTTT
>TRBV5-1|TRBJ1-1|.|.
CASSQGPGLNTEAFF
TGCGCCAGCAGCCAAGGACCCGGGCTTAACACTGAAGCTTTCTTT
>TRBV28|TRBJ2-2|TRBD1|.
CASGTGTGGGGELFF
TGTGCCAGCGGAACCGGGACAGGGGGTGGCGGGGAGCTGTTTTTT
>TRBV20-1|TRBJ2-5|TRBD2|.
CSASLSSGDGTQYF
TGCAGTGCTAGTCTCTCTAGCGGGGATGGGACCCAGTACTTC
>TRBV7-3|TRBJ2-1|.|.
CASSLVGNEQFF
TGTGCCAGCAGTTTGGTGGGCAATGAGCAGTTCTTC
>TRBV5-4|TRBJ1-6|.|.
CASSRSSSYNSPLHF
TGTGCCAGCAGTCGTAGCAGCTCCTATAATTCACCCCTCCACTTT
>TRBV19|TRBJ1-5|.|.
CASSMTSYSNQPQHF
TGTGCCAGTAGTATGACAAGTTATAGCAATCAGCCCCAGCATTTT
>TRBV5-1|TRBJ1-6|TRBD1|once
CASSWGQGQNSPLHF
TGCGCCAGCAGCTGGGGACAGGGGCAGAATTCACCCCTCCACTTT
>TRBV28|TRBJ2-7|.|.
CASSLPGLSYEQYF
TGTGCCAGCAGTTTACCGGGACTTTCCTACGAGCAGTACTTC
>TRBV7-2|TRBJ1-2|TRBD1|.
CASSLAGRGQGGYTF
TGTGCCAGCAGCTTAGCGGGGAGGGGGCAGGGTGGCTACACCTTC
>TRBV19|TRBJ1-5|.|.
CASSIRTGPWPQHF
TGTGCCAGTAGTATACGAACAGGTCCGTGGCCCCAGCATTTT
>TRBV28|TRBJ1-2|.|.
CASSLGVRGYTF
TGTGCCAGCAGTTTAGGGGTGCGTGGCTACACCTTC
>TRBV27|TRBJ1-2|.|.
CASKTQGRYTF
TGTGCCAGCAAAACGCAGGGGCGCTACACCTTC
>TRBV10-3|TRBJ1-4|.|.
CAISDSWAGQNEKLFF
TGTGCCATCAGTGATTCCTGGGCAGGTCAAAATGAAAAACTGTTTTTT
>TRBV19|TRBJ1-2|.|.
CASSIKEGPSGYTF
TGTGCCAGTAGTATAAAGGAGGGGCCGTCGGGCTACACCTTC
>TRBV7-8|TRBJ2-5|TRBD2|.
CASSLVWASGRLQEETQYF
TGTGCCAGCAGCTTAGTTTGGGCTAGCGGGAGGTTACAGGAAGAGACCCAGTACTTC
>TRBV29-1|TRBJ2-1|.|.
CSALPDWHEQFF
TGCAGCGCACTACCGGATTGGCATGAGCAGTTCTTC
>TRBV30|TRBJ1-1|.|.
CAWRSRLHTEAFF
TGTGCCTGGAGAAGTCGACTACACACTGAAGCTTTCTTT
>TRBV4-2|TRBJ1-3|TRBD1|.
CASSPRQGSGNTIYF
TGTGCCAGCAGCCCTCGACAGGGCTCTGGAAACACCATATATTTT
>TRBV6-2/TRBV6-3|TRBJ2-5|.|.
CASSSDRFQETQYF
TGTGCCAGCAGTTCCGACAGGTTCCAAGAGACCCAGTACTTC
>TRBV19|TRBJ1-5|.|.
CASSMGHLSNQPQHF
TGTGCCAGTAGTATGGGGCACCTTAGCAATCAGCCCCAGCATTTT
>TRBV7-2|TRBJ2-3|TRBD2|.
CASSLRWASGRSSDTQYF
TGTGCCAGCAGCTTAAGGTGGGCTAGCGGGAGATCGTCAGATACGCAGTATTTT
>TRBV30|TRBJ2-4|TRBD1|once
CAWSVGGTGVIQYF
TGTGCCTGGAGTGTGGGTGGGACAGGAGTTATTCAGTACTTC
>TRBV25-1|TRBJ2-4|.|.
CASSDAREAKNIQYF
TGTGCCAGCAGTGACGCCAGGGAAGCCAAAAACATTCAGTACTTC
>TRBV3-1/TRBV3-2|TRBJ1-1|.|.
CASSQVGGTEAFF
TGTGCCAGCAGCCAAGTAGGGGGAACTGAAGCTTTCTTT
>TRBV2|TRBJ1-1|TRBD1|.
CASSGQGRGTEAFF
TGTGCCAGCAGTGGACAGGGCAGGGGGACTGAAGCTTTCTTT